This T cell receptor (beta chain) originates from a study of blood T cells in healthy people across ages. This CDR3 region has 15 residues. Trimming stripped 6 bases from V and 0 bases from J, with 13 bases between. Germline assignment: CDR1 LGHDT and CDR2 YNNKEL (reference sequence). A sample-barcoded 5' primer and a J-beta primer mix were used in a second PCR of roughly 7 to 12 cycles. Sequencing recovered at least 3 million CDR3-containing paired-end reads from each sample. Each CDR3 protein is one row after TCRdb ran MiXCR on the 5' RACE reads. The data show over 1,200,000 distinct CDR3 sequences, around 55% seen once. Per sample, a minimum of 6 million PBMCs were isolated.

This TCR came from a man aged 18 to 35 in good health. The chain carries TRBV3-1 and TRBJ2-3; D is unclear. Material for sequencing was blood. This CDR3 is CASSKADSSTDTQYF. The DNA of the CDR3 is TGTGCCAGCAGTAAGGCAGATTCAAGCACAGATACGCAGTATTTT.